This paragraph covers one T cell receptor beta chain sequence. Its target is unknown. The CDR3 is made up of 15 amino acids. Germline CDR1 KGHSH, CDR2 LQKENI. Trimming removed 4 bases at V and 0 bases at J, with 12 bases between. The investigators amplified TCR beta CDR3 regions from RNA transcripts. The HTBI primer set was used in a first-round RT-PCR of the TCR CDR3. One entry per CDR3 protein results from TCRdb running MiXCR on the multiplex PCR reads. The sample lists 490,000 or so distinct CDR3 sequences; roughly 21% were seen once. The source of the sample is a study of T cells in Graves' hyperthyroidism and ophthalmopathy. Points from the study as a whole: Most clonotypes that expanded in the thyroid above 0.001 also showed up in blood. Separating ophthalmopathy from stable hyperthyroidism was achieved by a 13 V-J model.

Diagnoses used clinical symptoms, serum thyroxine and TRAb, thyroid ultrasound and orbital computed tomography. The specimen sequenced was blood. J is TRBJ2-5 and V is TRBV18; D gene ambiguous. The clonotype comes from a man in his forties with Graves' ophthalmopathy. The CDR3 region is CASSLAATDQETQYF. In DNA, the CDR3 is TGTGCCAGCTCACTCGCTGCGACGGACCAAGAGACCCAGTACTTC.